The next 15 T cell receptor beta chains were all read from a single sample in a study of blood T cells in healthy people across ages. The use of a sample-barcoded 5' primer and a J-beta primer mix characterized a second PCR of about 7 to 12 cycles. From the 5' RACE reads, TCRdb called clonotypes with MiXCR, one entry per CDR3 protein. The sample records 650,000 to 1,000,000 distinct CDR3 sequences, about 47% being singletons. Sequenced sample: blood. The receptors stem from a man of 80 years or more in good health.

The rearrangement links TRBV30 to TRBJ1-2; D gene uncertain. V was trimmed by 2 bases and J by 3 bases, leaving 10 bases between them. The CDR3 runs 13 residues. Germline CDR1 reads GTSNPN; CDR2 reads SVGIG (reference sequence). CDR3 region: CAWSPDRDYGYTF. The CDR3 DNA reads TGTGCCTGGAGTCCAGATAGAGACTATGGCTACACCTTC.

The rearrangement joins TRBV19 to TRBJ1-5, with 8 bases identical to TRBD1. Trimming at V came to 5 bases and at J to 5 bases, leaving 8 bases not matched to a gene. The CDR3 loop spans 15 amino acids. Germline CDR1 is LNHDA and CDR2 is SQIVND (reference sequence). This CDR3 reads CASSRGQEADQPQHF. The CDR3 DNA sequence: TGTGCCAGTAGTCGGGGACAGGAGGCCGATCAGCCCCAGCATTTT.

The chain is built from TRBV7-9 and TRBJ2-7, with no clear D. CDR1 SEHNR and CDR2 FQNEAQ come from the germline V gene (reference sequence). Trimming pared 5 bases from V and 0 bases from J, leaving 17 bases between. The CDR3 has 16 residues. In nucleotides, the CDR3 is TGTGCCAGCAGCCTATTATCAGGTGCAGGCTCCTACGAGCAGTACTTC. Its translation: CASSLLSGAGSYEQYF.

The table lists this clonotype with a few counts. The chain has TRBV20-1 and TRBJ2-1, with 10 bases identical to TRBD2. Germline V lookup: CDR1 DFQATT, CDR2 SNEGSKA (reference sequence). The CDR3 spans 14 residues. Trimming took 5 bases from V and 8 from J; bases not matched to a gene: 9. The CDR3 sequence: CSAPTRAGGDEQFF. The CDR3 DNA reads TGCAGTGCTCCGACTCGAGCGGGAGGGGATGAGCAGTTCTTC.

The genes are TRBV29-1 and TRBJ2-1; D is ambiguous. V was pared by 7 bases and J by 6 bases, with 19 bases between. CDR3 length: 14 residues. Germline V gives CDR1 SQVTM, CDR2 ANQGSEA. The CDR3 protein is CSALERRGSNEQFF. The CDR3 DNA is TGCAGCGCCCTGGAACGACGCGGATCCAATGAGCAGTTCTTC.

This clonotype appeared a single time. The rearrangement uses TRBV14 and TRBJ2-7; a possible D gene is TRBD2 (7 bases). V dropped 2 bases and J dropped 10 bases, with 21 bases sitting between them. This CDR3 region has 15 residues. Germline assignment: CDR1 SGHDN and CDR2 FVKESK. This CDR3 is CASSQWDGGQEAQYF. Here the CDR3 DNA reads TGTGCCAGCAGCCAATGGGACGGGGGGCAGGAGGCCCAGTACTTC.

This clonotype was counted ten times or more. This chain joins TRBV7-9 and TRBJ2-7; TRBD1 might be the D (6 bases). This CDR3 has 12 amino acids. Between the trimmed V and J ends, which lost 6 bases and 4 bases, there was a span of 10 bases. Looked up from germline, CDR1 is SEHNR and CDR2 is FQNEAQ (reference sequence). This CDR3 reads CASSEQGYEQYF. CDR3 bases: TGTGCCAGCAGTGAACAGGGATACGAGCAGTACTTC.

As for this clonotype: At one end, the junction sequence differs from germline, possibly due to a read error. The rearrangement links TRBV12-3 or TRBV12-4 to TRBJ2-7; no clear D. CDR3 size: 15 residues. CDR3 sequence reads: CASSWSRGSSDEQYF. In DNA, the CDR3 is TGTGCCAGCAGTTGGTCGAGAGGAAGCTCCGACGAGCAGTACTTC.

On this clonotype itself: This may arise from a read error, as a much more abundant clone is one base away. The rearrangement uses TRBV12-3 or TRBV12-4 and TRBJ2-5, with TRBD2 as a possible D gene (5 bases). CDR3 length equals 13 residues. The V end lost 3 bases, the J end lost 4 bases, and 9 bases lay between the germline ends. The CDR3 DNA is TGTGCCAGCAGTTTCGGACTGCGAGAGACCCAGTACTTC. Its translation is CASSFGLRETQYF.

V usage is TRBV20-1 and J usage is TRBJ2-7; 7 nucleotides agree with TRBD2. Germline V gives CDR1 DFQATT, CDR2 SNEGSKA (reference sequence). J gave up 1 base and V 0 bases, and 9 bases lay outside the gene matches. CDR3 length: 16 residues. CDR3 residues: CSARDAGEGASYEQYF. The DNA of the CDR3 is TGCAGTGCTAGAGATGCGGGAGAGGGCGCGTCCTACGAGCAGTACTTC.

The chain carries TRBV12-3 or TRBV12-4 and TRBJ1-1; D is perhaps TRBD1 (5 bases). This CDR3 has 13 residues. Trimming took off 3 bases at V and 4 bases at J, with 9 bases between the two ends. CDR3 nucleotides: TGTGCCAGCAGTTTGCCGGGGGGCACTGAAGCTTTCTTT. Translation gives CASSLPGGTEAFF.

The rearrangement links TRBV10-3 to TRBJ1-5; 7 bases fit TRBD1. The V gene's germline CDR1 is ENHRY and CDR2 SYGVKD. With V trimmed by 6 bases and J by 2 bases, 7 bases remained unmatched. The CDR3 has 15 amino acids. The CDR3 coding sequence is TGTGCCATCAGCCCCGACAGGGCGGGCAATCAGCCCCAGCATTTT. Protein: CAISPDRAGNQPQHF.

The chain employs TRBV16 and TRBJ2-1, with D possibly being TRBD1 (6 bases). From germline, CDR1 is KGHSY and CDR2 FQNENV. Trimming pared 4 bases from V and 4 bases from J, leaving 14 bases between. The CDR3 length is 15 residues. Here the CDR3 DNA reads TGTGCCAGCAGCCCCTCGTGGGGGCCGTACAATGAGCAGTTCTTC. It encodes CASSPSWGPYNEQFF. Using reference TRBV16 and TRBJ2-1 for the parts outside the CDR3, the full variable domain is GEEVAQTPKHLVRGEGQKAKLYCAPIKGHSYVFWYQQVLKNEFKFLISFQNENVFDETGMPKERFSAKCLPNSPCSLEIQATKLEDSAVYFCASSPSWGPYNEQFFGPGTRLTVL.

The rearrangement joins TRBV28 to TRBJ2-2; no clear D gene. The CDR3 loop spans 16 amino acids. Trimming took 4 bases from V and 6 from J, leaving 18 bases between them. Germline loops: CDR1 MDHEN, CDR2 SYDVKM. CDR3 region: CASSWPSGRSPGELFF. The CDR3 DNA follows: TGTGCCAGCAGTTGGCCCTCCGGACGGTCTCCCGGGGAGCTGTTTTTT.

This clonotype has a single count. A much larger clone sits a single nucleotide away, making a read error possible. This chain links TRBV20-1 with TRBJ2-3, with TRBD2 as a possible D gene (6 bases). V gave up 3 bases and J gave up 5 bases, with 15 bases separating them. CDR3 length: 14 amino acids. The germline CDR1 and CDR2 sequences are DFQATT and SNEGSKA (reference sequence). The CDR3 spells CSARSYLGLDTQYF. The CDR3 DNA is TGCAGTGCTAGGTCCTATTTGGGACTAGATACGCAGTATTTT.